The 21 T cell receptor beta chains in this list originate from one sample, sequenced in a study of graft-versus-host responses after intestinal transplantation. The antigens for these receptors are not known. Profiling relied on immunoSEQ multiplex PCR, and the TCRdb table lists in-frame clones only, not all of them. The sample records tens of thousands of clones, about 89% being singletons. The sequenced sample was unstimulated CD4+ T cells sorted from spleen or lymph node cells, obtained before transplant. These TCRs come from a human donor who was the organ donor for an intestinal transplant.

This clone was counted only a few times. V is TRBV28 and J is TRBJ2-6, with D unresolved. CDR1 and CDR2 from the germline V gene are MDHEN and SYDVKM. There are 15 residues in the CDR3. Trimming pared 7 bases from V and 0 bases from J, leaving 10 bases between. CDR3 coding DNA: TGTGCCAGCAAACGGCGGAACTCTGGGGCCAACGTCCTGACTTTC. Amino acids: CASKRRNSGANVLTF. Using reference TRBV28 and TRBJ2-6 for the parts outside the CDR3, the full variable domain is DVKVTQSSRYLVKRTGEKVFLECVQDMDHENMFWYRQDPGLGLRLIYFSYDVKMKEKGDIPEGYSVSREKKERFSLILESASTNQTSMYLCASKRRNSGANVLTFGAGSRLTVL.

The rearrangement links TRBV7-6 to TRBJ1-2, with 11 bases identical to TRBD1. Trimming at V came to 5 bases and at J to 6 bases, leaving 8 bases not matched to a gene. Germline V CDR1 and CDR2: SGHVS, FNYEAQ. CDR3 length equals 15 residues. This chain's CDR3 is CASSNRDRGTNGYTF. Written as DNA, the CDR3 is TGTGCCAGCAGCAACCGGGACAGGGGGACCAATGGCTACACCTTC. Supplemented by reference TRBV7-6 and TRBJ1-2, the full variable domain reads GAGVSQSPRYKVTKRGQDVALRCDPISGHVSLYWYRQALGQGPEFLTYFNYEAQQDKSGLPNDRFSAERPEGSISTLTIQRTEQRDSAMYRCASSNRDRGTNGYTFGSGTRLTVV.

CDR3 amino acids: CASSQDPVAGGVQETQYF. CDR3 DNA: TGCGCCAGCAGCCAAGACCCAGTAGCGGGAGGGGTCCAAGAGACCCAGTACTTC. The chain uses TRBV4-1 and TRBJ2-5, with TRBD2 matching 11 bases. The J segment lost 1 base and the V segment lost 0 bases, leaving 7 bases of the junction unmatched. Germline assignment: CDR1 MGHRA and CDR2 YSYEKL. CDR3 length: 18 residues.

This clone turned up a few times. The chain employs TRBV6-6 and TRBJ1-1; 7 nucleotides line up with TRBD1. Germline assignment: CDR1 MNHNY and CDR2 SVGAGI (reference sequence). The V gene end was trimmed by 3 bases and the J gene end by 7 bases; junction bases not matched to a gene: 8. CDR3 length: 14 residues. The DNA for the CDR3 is TGTGCCAGCAGTTATTCCTTCGGGACAGATGAAGCTTTCTTT. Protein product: CASSYSFGTDEAFF.

The CDR3 region has the DNA TGTGCCAGCTCCTCCGGGAGGGACGAGCAGTACTTC. Its translation is CASSSGRDEQYF. The chain has TRBV6-6 and TRBJ2-7; 8 bases align to TRBD2. Germline CDR1 is MNHNY and CDR2 is SVGAGI (reference sequence). This CDR3 spans 12 amino acids. The V gene end was trimmed by 8 bases and the J gene end by 5 bases; junction bases not matched to a gene: 5.

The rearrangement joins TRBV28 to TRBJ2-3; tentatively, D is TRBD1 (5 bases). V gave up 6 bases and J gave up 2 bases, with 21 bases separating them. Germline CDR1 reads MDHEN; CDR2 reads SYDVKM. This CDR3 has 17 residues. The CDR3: CASRPSLGDLYTDTQYF. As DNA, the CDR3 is TGTGCCAGCAGACCGTCCCTAGGGGATCTTTACACAGATACGCAGTATTTT.

CDR3 sequence reads: CASADRGLDWRNQPQHF. The CDR3 DNA is TGTGCCAGCGCGGACAGGGGGCTAGATTGGCGCAATCAGCCCCAGCATTTT. The chain employs TRBV6-4 and TRBJ1-5, with TRBD1 matching over 11 bases. Germline V lookup: CDR1 MRHNA, CDR2 SNTAGT. V lost 8 bases, J lost 2 bases, and 11 bases stayed unmatched. This CDR3 region has 17 residues.

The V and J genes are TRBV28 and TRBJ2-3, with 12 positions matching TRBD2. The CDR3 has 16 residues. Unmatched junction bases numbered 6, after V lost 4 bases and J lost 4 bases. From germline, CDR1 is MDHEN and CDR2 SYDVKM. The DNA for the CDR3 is TGTGCCAGCAGTTCCAGGACTAGCGGGAACGCAGATACGCAGTATTTT. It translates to CASSSRTSGNADTQYF.

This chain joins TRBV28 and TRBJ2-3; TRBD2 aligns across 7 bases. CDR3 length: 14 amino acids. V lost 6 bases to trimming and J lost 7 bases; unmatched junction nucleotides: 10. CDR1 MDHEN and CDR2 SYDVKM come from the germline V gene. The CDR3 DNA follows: TGTGCCAGCAGGAGGCGACTAGCTGCTTATACGCAGTATTTT. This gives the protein CASRRRLAAYTQYF.

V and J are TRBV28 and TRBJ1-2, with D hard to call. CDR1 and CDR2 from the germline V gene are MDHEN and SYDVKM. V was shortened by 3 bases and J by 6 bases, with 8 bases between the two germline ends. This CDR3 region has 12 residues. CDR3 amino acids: CASSFAQHGYTF. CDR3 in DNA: TGTGCCAGCAGTTTCGCACAGCATGGCTACACCTTC.

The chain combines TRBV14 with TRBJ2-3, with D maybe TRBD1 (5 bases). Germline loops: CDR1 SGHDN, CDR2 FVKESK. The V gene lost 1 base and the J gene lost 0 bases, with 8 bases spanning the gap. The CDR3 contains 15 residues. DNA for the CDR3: TGTGCCAGCAGCCAAGGGGGCTCTAGCACAGATACGCAGTATTTT. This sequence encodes CASSQGGSSTDTQYF.

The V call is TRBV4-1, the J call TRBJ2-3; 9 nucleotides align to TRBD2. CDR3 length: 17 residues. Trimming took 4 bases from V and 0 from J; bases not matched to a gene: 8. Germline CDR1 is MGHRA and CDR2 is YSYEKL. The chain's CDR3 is CASSPLTSGYSTDTQYF. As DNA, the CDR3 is TGCGCCAGCAGCCCCTTGACTAGCGGCTATAGCACAGATACGCAGTATTTT.

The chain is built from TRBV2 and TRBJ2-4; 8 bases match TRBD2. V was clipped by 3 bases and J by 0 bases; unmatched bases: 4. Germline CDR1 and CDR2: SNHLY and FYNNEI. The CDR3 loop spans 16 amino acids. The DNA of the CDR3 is TGTGCCAGCAGTGAGTGGGCGGGGGGAGCCAAAAACATTCAGTACTTC. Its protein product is CASSEWAGGAKNIQYF.

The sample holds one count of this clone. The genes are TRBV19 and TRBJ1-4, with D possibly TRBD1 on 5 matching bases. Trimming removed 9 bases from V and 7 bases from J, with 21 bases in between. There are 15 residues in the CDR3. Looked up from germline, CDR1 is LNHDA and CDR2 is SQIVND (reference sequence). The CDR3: CASSEIQGGSEKLFF. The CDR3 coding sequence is TGTGCCAGCTCAGAGATCCAGGGAGGTAGTGAAAAACTGTTTTTT.

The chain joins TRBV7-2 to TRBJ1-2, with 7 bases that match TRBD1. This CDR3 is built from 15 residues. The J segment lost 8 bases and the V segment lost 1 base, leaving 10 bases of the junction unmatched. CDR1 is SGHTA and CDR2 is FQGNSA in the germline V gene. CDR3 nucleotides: TGTGCCAGCAGCTTAGGCGTCGGGACAGTCCAAGGCTACACCTTC. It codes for CASSLGVGTVQGYTF.

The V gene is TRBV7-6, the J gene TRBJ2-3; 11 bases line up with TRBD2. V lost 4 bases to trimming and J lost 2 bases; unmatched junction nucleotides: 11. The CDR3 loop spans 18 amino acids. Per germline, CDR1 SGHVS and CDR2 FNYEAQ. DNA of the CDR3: TGTGCCAGCAGCTCGAAGCATTTAGCGGGAGGGGCCACAGATACGCAGTATTTT. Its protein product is CASSSKHLAGGATDTQYF.

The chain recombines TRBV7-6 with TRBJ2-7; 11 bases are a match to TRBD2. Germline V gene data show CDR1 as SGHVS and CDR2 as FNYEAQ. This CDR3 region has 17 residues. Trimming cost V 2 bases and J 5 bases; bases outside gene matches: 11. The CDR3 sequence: CASSLRVAGGERDEQYF. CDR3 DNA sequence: TGTGCCAGCAGCTTACGAGTAGCGGGAGGGGAGCGGGACGAGCAGTACTTC. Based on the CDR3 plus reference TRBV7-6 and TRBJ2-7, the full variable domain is GAGVSQSPRYKVTKRGQDVALRCDPISGHVSLYWYRQALGQGPEFLTYFNYEAQQDKSGLPNDRFSAERPEGSISTLTIQRTEQRDSAMYRCASSLRVAGGERDEQYFGPGTRLTVT.

CDR3 in DNA: TGTGCCAGCAGCGGGGGGGGAGGCACCTACGAGCAGTACTTC. It translates to CASSGGGGTYEQYF. The V gene is TRBV7-8, the J gene TRBJ2-7; 7 bases line up with TRBD2. V trimming: 5 bases; J trimming: 2 bases; junction bases outside the gene matches: 6. The CDR3 totals 14 residues. The germline gives CDR1 SGHVS, CDR2 FQNEAQ.

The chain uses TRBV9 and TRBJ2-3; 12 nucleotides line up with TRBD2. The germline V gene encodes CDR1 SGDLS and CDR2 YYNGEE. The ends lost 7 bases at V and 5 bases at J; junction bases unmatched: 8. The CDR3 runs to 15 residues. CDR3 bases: TGTGCCAGCCGGACTAGCGGGATTCTAAGAGATACGCAGTATTTT. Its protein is CASRTSGILRDTQYF. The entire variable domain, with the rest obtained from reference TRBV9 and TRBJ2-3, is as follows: DSGVTQTPKHLITATGQRVTLRCSPRSGDLSVYWYQQSLDQGLQFLIQYYNGEERAKGNILERFSAQQFPDLHSELNLSSLELGDSALYFCASRTSGILRDTQYFGPGTRLTVL.

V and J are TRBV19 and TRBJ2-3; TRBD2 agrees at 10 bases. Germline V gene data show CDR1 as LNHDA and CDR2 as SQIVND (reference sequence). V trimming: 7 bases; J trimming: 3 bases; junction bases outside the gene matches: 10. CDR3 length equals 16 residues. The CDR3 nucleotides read TGTGCCAGTACCGCAGGTGCTAGCGGGAGAACAGATACGCAGTATTTT. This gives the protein CASTAGASGRTDTQYF.

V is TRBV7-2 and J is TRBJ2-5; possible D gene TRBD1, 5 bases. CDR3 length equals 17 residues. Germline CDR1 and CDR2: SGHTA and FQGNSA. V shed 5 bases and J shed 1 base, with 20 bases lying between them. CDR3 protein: CASSQGTRWRFQETQYF. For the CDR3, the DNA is TGTGCCAGCAGCCAGGGCACCCGCTGGCGGTTCCAAGAGACCCAGTACTTC.